Below are 19 T cell receptor beta chains sequenced from a single sample in a study of blood T cells in healthy people across ages. Primed by a sample-barcoded 5' primer and a J-beta primer mix, a second PCR proceeded for about 7 to 11 cycles. TCRdb re-called the 5' RACE reads with MiXCR, one entry per CDR3 protein. Here the sample spans fewer than 1 million distinct CDR3 sequences, 44% being singletons. The sequenced material came from blood. All receptors come from a man in his 60s in good health.

V usage is TRBV14 and J usage is TRBJ2-1; the D is unclear. The J call is uncertain, as TRBJ2-7 better fits the DNA end. Germline V lookup: CDR1 SGHDN, CDR2 FVKESK. This CDR3 spans 14 amino acids. The CDR3 loop is CASSQAYFDNEQYF. The CDR3 nucleotides read TGTGCCAGCAGCCAAGCGTACTTCGACAATGAGCAGTACTTC.

The genes are TRBV7-8 and TRBJ2-1, with TRBD1 matching over 9 bases. The V gene end was trimmed by 4 bases and the J gene end by 8 bases; junction bases not matched to a gene: 9. The CDR3 is 15 residues long. Germline-derived CDR1 and CDR2 are SGHVS and FQNEAQ. CDR3 sequence (DNA): TGTGCCAGCAGCTCGGGACAGGGAGCGTTCGATGAGCAGTTCTTC. Protein product: CASSSGQGAFDEQFF. The variable domain in full, with the rest retrieved from reference TRBV7-8 and TRBJ2-1, is GAGVSQSPRYKVAKRGQDVALRCDPISGHVSLFWYQQALGQGPEFLTYFQNEAQLDKSGLPSDRFFAERPEGSVSTLKIQRTQQEDSAVYLCASSSGQGAFDEQFFGPGTRLTVL.

Only a few counts were recorded for this clonotype. A read error may produce the germline difference seen at one junction end. The chain joins TRBV28 to TRBJ2-3; the D call may be TRBD1 or TRBD2 (5 bases each). This CDR3 spans 13 amino acids. Germline values: CDR1 MDHEN, CDR2 SYDVKM. The CDR3 reads CASSSGSTDTRYF. The CDR3 DNA sequence: TGTGCCAGCAGTTCAGGGAGCACAGATACGCGGTATTTT.

This clonotype was recorded at least ten times. CDR3 sequence reads: CASSYMGLANGETQYF. In nucleotides, the CDR3 is TGTGCCAGCAGTTATATGGGACTAGCTAATGGAGAGACCCAGTACTTC. The chain carries TRBV6-2 or TRBV6-3 and TRBJ2-5; 9 nucleotides line up with TRBD2. Germline CDR1 MNHEY, CDR2 SVGEGT. This CDR3 has 16 residues. The V and J ends lost 3 bases and 4 bases, in that order; junction bases with no gene match: 9.

Only one count was recorded for this clonotype. J is TRBJ2-7 and V is TRBV30; D possibly corresponds to TRBD2 (6 bases). Trimming shortened V by 3 bases and J by 4 bases, and 13 bases separated the two germline ends. Germline CDR1 and CDR2: GTSNPN and SVGIG (reference sequence). This CDR3 has 13 residues. DNA for the CDR3: TGTGCCTGGAGCCCCGGACTAAGGTACGAGCAGTACTTC. It specifies CAWSPGLRYEQYF.

The V and J genes are TRBV4-1 and TRBJ1-2, with a weak D call TRBD1 (5 bases). V lost 2 bases to trimming and J lost 7 bases, with 11 bases between them. The CDR3 spans 13 residues. From germline, CDR1 is MGHRA and CDR2 YSYEKL. The CDR3 protein is CASSQFGTAGYTF. DNA for the CDR3: TGCGCCAGCAGCCAATTCGGGACGGCTGGCTACACCTTC.

The CDR3 DNA is TGTGCCAGCAGCGCCGGGACAGACAATGAGCAGTACTTC. This translates into CASSAGTDNEQYF. This chain uses TRBV2 with TRBJ2-1; 7 positions agree with TRBD1. The J call could be wrong; TRBJ2-7 is a better fit for the DNA end. Germline CDR1 and CDR2: SNHLY and FYNNEI. The CDR3 has 13 amino acids.

The chain carries TRBV12-5 and TRBJ1-2; perhaps TRBD1 as D (5 bases). V was pared by 0 bases and J by 2 bases, with 13 bases between. In germline, CDR1 is LGHNT, CDR2 FRNRAP. The CDR3 runs to 16 residues. CDR3 sequence (DNA): TGTGCTAGTGGTTTGGTACGGGGGGAAGGAAACTATGGCTACACCTTC. Its translation: CASGLVRGEGNYGYTF.

A few counts support this clonotype. The chain uses TRBV6-1 and TRBJ2-7; 9 bases align to TRBD2. Germline lookup yields CDR1 MNHNS and CDR2 SASEGT. The CDR3 runs 18 residues. J gave up 0 bases and V 0 bases, and 9 bases lay outside the gene matches. In DNA form, the CDR3 reads TGTGCCAGCAGTGAAGCGCTTCCTAGCGGGGCTTTCTCCTACGAGCAGTACTTC. It encodes CASSEALPSGAFSYEQYF.

This chain uses TRBV6-5 with TRBJ2-3, with a tentative D call TRBD1 (6 bases). The CDR3 is 16 amino acids. V lost 6 bases and J lost 2, with 18 bases in between. Germline V lookup: CDR1 MNHEY, CDR2 SVGAGI. The CDR3 protein is CASSLGQLHHTDTQYF. The CDR3 DNA is TGTGCCAGCAGCCTGGGACAACTACACCACACAGATACGCAGTATTTT.

A remark on this clonotype: Just one base apart from a much larger clone, this may be a read error. The rearrangement joins TRBV27 to TRBJ2-5; TRBD1 might be the D (5 bases). There are 13 residues in the CDR3. Germline loops: CDR1 MNHEY, CDR2 SMNVEV (reference sequence). CDR3 in DNA: TGTGTCAGCAGTCCGCAGACAGAGGAGACCCAGTACTTC. Protein: CVSSPQTEETQYF.

The V gene is TRBV20-1, the J gene TRBJ2-7, with 11 nucleotides matching TRBD2. This CDR3 has 15 amino acids. With V trimmed by 0 bases and J by 2 bases, 3 bases remained unmatched. Germline lookup yields CDR1 DFQATT and CDR2 SNEGSKA (reference sequence). CDR3 nucleotide sequence: TGCAGTGCTAGAGATCATAGCGGGGGGGCCTACGAGCAGTACTTC. It is translated as CSARDHSGGAYEQYF.

This chain connects TRBV5-1 to TRBJ2-5; D could derive from TRBD1 or TRBD2 (5 bases each). The J call may be faulty, since TRBJ2-7 better matches the DNA end. Germline-derived CDR1 and CDR2 are SGHRS and YFSETQ. The CDR3 loop spans 16 amino acids. The CDR3 region is CASSVVSGAGRYEQYF. CDR3 nucleotide sequence: TGCGCCAGCAGTGTCGTTTCCGGGGCAGGACGCTACGAGCAGTACTTC.

The chain recombines TRBV5-1 with TRBJ2-2, with D unresolved. The CDR3 has 14 residues. V lost 5 bases and J 3 bases, leaving 11 bases between the germline ends. Germline V lookup: CDR1 SGHRS, CDR2 YFSETQ. The CDR3: CASRVSWHTGELFF. The CDR3 nucleotides are TGCGCCAGCAGAGTAAGCTGGCACACCGGGGAGCTGTTTTTT.

This chain links TRBV28 with TRBJ1-2; a weak D match, TRBD1 (5 bases). The CDR3 is made up of 14 amino acids. Trimming pared 6 bases from V and 2 bases from J, leaving 13 bases between. Germline-derived CDR1 and CDR2 are MDHEN and SYDVKM. CDR3 DNA sequence: TGTGCCAGCAGACTGACAGAGCCCAACTATGGCTACACCTTC. Residues: CASRLTEPNYGYTF.

This clonotype was recorded a few times. The genes are TRBV7-9 and TRBJ2-7; 8 nucleotides line up with TRBD1. CDR1 is SEHNR and CDR2 is FQNEAQ in the germline V gene (reference sequence). Losses at the gene ends were 1 base for V and 5 bases for J; bases not matched to a gene: 4. The CDR3 length is 14 residues. Here the CDR3 DNA reads TGTGCCAGCAGCTTAGGGGACAGGTACGACGAGCAGTACTTC. Its protein is CASSLGDRYDEQYF.

The chain links TRBV29-1 to TRBJ2-4; D may be TRBD2 (7 bases). The CDR3 spans 12 residues. Trimming removed 3 bases at V and 13 bases at J, with 16 bases between. Germline values: CDR1 SQVTM, CDR2 ANQGSEA. CDR3 bases: TGCAGCGTTGAGAGGGGGGGCGAGAAGCAGTACTTC. Its protein product is CSVERGGEKQYF.

The J gene is TRBJ2-1, the V gene TRBV20-1; tentatively, D is TRBD2 (6 bases). Germline V CDR1 and CDR2: DFQATT, SNEGSKA (reference sequence). V lost 3 bases to trimming and J lost 0 bases, with 6 bases between them. CDR3 length: 13 residues. The CDR3 sequence is CSASGSSYNEQFF. CDR3 DNA sequence: TGCAGTGCTAGCGGGAGCTCCTACAATGAGCAGTTCTTC.

V gene TRBV25-1 combines with J gene TRBJ1-6; no clear D. Germline V gene sequence: CDR1 MGHDK, CDR2 SYGVNS. With 9 bases removed from V and 9 bases from J, the gap between germline ends came to 12 bases. The length of the CDR3 is 12 residues. DNA of the CDR3: TGTGCCAGTTCCTACCGGGGTTCACCCCTCCACTTT. Translated: CASSYRGSPLHF. The whole variable domain, filled in from reference TRBV25-1 and TRBJ1-6, reads EADIYQTPRYLVIGTGKKITLECSQTMGHDKMYWYQQDPGMELHLIHYSYGVNSTEKGDLSSESTVSRIRTEHFPLTLESARPSHTSQYLCASSYRGSPLHFGNGTRLTVT.